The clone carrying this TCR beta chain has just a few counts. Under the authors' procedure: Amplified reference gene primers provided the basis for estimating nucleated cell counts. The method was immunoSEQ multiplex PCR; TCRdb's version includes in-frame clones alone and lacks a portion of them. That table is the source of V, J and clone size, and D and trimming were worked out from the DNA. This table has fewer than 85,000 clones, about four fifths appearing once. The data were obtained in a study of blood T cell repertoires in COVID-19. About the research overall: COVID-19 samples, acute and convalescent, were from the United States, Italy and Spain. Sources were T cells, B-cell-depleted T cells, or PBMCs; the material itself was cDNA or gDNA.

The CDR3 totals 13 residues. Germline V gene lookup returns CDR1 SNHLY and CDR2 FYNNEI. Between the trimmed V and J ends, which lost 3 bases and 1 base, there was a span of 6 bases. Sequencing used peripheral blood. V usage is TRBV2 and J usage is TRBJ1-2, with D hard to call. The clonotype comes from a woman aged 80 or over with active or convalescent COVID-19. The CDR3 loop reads CASSERVNYGYTF. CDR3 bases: TGTGCCAGCAGTGAGCGGGTTAACTATGGCTACACCTTC.